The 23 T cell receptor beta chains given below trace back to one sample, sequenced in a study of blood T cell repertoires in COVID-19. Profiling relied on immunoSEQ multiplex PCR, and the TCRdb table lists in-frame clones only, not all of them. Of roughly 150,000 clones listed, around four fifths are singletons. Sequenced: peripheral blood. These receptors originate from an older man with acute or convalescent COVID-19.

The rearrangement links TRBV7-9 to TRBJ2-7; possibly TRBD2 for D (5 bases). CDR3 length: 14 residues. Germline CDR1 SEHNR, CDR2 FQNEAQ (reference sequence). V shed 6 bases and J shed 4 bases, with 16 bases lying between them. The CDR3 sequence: CASSLPGNPYEQYF. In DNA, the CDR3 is TGTGCCAGCAGTCTCCCGGGGAATCCTTACGAGCAGTACTTC.

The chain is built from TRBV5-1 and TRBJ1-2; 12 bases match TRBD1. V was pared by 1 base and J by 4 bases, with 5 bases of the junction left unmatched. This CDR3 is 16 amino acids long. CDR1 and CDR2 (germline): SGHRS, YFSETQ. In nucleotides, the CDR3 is TGCGCCAGCAGCTTGCCGGGACAGGGGGCAAGCTATGGCTACACCTTC. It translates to CASSLPGQGASYGYTF.

The CDR3 DNA reads TGTGCCAGCAGCTTATCCCCCCCTCGGAGCGGGGGGTACCAAGAGACCCAGTACTTC. Amino acid sequence: CASSLSPPRSGGYQETQYF. The chain recombines TRBV11-3 with TRBJ2-5; 9 bases line up with TRBD2. The CDR3 runs to 19 residues. The ends lost 2 bases at V and 0 bases at J; junction bases unmatched: 13. CDR1 is SGHNT and CDR2 is YENEEA in the germline V gene. Based on the CDR3 plus reference TRBV11-3 and TRBJ2-5, the full variable domain is EAGVVQSPRYKIIEKKQPVAFWCNPISGHNTLYWYLQNLGQGPELLIRYENEEAVDDSQLPKDRFSAERLKGVDSTLKIQPAELGDSAVYLCASSLSPPRSGGYQETQYFGPGTRLLVL.

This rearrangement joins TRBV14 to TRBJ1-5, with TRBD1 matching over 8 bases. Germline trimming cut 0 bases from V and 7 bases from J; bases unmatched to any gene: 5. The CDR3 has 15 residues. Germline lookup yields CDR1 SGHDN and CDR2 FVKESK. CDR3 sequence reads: CASSQDQGARQPQHF. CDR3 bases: TGTGCCAGCAGCCAAGACCAGGGGGCACGACAGCCCCAGCATTTT.

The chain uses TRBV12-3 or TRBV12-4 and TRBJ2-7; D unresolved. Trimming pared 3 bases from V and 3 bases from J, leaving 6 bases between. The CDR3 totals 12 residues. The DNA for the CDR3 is TGTGCCAGCAGTTTCGCCAGCTACGAGCAGTACTTC. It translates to CASSFASYEQYF.

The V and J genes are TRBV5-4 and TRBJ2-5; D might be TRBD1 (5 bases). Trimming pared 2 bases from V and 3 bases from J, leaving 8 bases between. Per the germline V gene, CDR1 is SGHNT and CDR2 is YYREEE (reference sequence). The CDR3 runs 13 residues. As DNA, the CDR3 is TGTGCCAGCAGCTTTCAGGGCGAAGAGACCCAGTACTTC. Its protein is CASSFQGEETQYF.

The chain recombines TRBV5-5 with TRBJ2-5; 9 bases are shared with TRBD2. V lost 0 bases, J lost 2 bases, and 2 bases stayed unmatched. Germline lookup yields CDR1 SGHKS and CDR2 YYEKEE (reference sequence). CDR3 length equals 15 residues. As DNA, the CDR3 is TGTGCCAGCAGCTTGGCAGCGGGGGGACAAGAGACCCAGTACTTC. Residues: CASSLAAGGQETQYF. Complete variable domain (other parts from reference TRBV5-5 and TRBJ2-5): DAGVTQSPTHLIKTRGQQVTLRCSPISGHKSVSWYQQVLGQGPQFIFQYYEKEERGRGNFPDRFSARQFPNYSSELNVNALLLGDSALYLCASSLAAGGQETQYFGPGTRLLVL.

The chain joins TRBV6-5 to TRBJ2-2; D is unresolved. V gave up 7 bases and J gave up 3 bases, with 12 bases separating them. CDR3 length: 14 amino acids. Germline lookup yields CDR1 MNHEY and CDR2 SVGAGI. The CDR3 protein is CASIERLDTGELFF. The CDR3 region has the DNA TGTGCCAGCATAGAGAGGTTGGACACCGGGGAGCTGTTTTTT.

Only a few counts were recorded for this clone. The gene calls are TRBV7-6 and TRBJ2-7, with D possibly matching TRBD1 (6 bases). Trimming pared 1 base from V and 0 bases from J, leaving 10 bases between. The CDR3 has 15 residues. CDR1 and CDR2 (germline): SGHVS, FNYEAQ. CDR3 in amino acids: CASSLEDSRSYEQYF. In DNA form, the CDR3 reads TGTGCCAGCAGCTTAGAGGACAGCCGCTCCTACGAGCAGTACTTC.

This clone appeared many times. In DNA, the CDR3 is TGCGCCAGCAGCCAAGAACCTGGGGCGGGAGGGCTTTTCGGGGAGCTGTTTTTT. This translates into CASSQEPGAGGLFGELFF. The chain links TRBV4-3 to TRBJ2-2; 9 positions match TRBD2. V dropped 0 bases and J dropped 7; count of bases not matched to a gene: 12. The length of the CDR3 is 18 residues. The germline V gene encodes CDR1 LGHNA and CDR2 YSLEER.

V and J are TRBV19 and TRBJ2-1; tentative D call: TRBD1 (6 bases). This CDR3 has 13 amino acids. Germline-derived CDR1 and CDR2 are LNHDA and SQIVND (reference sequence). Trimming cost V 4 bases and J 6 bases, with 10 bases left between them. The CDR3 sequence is CASSTNRVNEQFF. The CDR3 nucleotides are TGTGCCAGTAGTACCAACAGGGTCAATGAGCAGTTCTTC.

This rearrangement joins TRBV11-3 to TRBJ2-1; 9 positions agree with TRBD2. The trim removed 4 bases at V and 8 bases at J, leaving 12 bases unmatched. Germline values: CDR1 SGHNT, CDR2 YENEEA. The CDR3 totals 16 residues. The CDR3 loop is CASSSILSGGTDEQFF. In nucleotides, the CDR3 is TGTGCCAGCAGCTCTATTCTGAGCGGGGGGACCGATGAGCAGTTCTTC.

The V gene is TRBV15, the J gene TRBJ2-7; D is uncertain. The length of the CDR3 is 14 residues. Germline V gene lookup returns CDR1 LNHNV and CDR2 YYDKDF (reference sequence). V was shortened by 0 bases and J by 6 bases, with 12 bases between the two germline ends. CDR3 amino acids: CATSRDPGASEQYF. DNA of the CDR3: TGTGCCACCAGCAGAGATCCAGGTGCCTCCGAGCAGTACTTC.

The CDR3 loop reads CASSYPLQGKNGYTF. CDR3 in DNA: TGTGCCAGCAGTTACCCCCTACAGGGTAAAAATGGCTACACCTTC. This rearrangement joins TRBV6-6 to TRBJ1-2, with D perhaps matching TRBD1 (6 bases). Germline V lookup: CDR1 MNHNY, CDR2 SVGAGI (reference sequence). This CDR3 region has 15 residues. The V end was cut by 2 bases, the J end by 6 bases, with 16 bases between.

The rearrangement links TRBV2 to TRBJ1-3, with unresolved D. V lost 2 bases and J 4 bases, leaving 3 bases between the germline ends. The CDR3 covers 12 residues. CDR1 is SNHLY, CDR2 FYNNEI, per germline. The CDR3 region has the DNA TGTGCCAGCAGTGAACTGGGAAACACCATATATTTT. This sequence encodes CASSELGNTIYF.

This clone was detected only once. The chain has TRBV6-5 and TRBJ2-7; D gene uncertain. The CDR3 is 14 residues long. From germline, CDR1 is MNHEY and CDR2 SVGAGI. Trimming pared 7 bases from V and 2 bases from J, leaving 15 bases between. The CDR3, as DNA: TGTGCCAGCACCCCAAACCCGCAGGCCTACGAGCAGTACTTC. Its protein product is CASTPNPQAYEQYF.

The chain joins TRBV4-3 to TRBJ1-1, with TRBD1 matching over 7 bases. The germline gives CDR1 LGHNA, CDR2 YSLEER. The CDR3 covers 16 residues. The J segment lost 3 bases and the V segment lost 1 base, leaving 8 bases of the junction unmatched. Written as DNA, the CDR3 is TGCGCCAGCAGCCAAGCCCCGGGCAGGGGGGACACTGAAGCTTTCTTT. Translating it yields CASSQAPGRGDTEAFF.

DNA for the CDR3: TGTGCCAGCAGGCGCGGAGGGCCAGCGAAGAACACCGGGGAGCTGTTTTTT. It is translated as CASRRGGPAKNTGELFF. This chain connects TRBV28 to TRBJ2-2; TRBD2 is a possible D gene (6 bases). The CDR3 spans 17 residues. V lost 6 bases, J lost 1 base, and 18 bases lay in between. Looked up from germline, CDR1 is MDHEN and CDR2 is SYDVKM.

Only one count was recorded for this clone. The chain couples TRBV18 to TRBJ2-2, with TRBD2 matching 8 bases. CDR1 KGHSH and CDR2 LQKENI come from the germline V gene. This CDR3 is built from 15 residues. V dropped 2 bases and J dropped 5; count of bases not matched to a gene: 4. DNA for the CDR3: TGTGCCAGCTCACCAAACAGCGGGGGTACCGGGGAGCTGTTTTTT. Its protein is CASSPNSGGTGELFF.

The CDR3 spells CASTDDREHTEAFF. The CDR3 nucleotides read TGTGCCAGTACCGATGACAGGGAACACACTGAAGCTTTCTTT. The rearrangement uses TRBV19 and TRBJ1-1, with 7 bases matching TRBD1. The V and J ends lost 7 bases and 3 bases, in that order; junction bases with no gene match: 8. This CDR3 contains 14 residues. From germline, CDR1 is LNHDA and CDR2 SQIVND (reference sequence).

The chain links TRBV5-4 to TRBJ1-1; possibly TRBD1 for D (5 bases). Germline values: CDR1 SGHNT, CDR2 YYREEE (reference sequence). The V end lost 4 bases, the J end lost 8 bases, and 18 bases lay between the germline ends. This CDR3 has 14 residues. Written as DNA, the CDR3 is TGTGCCAGCAGCCAAAGGACGGGGGGGACCGAAGCTTTCTTT. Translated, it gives CASSQRTGGTEAFF.

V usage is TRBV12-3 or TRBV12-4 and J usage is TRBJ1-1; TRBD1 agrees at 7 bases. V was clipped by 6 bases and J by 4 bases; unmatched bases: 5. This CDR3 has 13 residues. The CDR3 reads CASSHRGSTEAFF. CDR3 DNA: TGTGCCAGCAGCCACAGGGGAAGCACTGAAGCTTTCTTT.

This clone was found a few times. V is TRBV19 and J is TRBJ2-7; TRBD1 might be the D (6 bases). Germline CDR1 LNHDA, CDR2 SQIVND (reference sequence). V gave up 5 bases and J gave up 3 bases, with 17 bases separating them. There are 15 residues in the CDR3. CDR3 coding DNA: TGTGCCAGTAGTCCTGGACAGCGCCGGGGCTACGAGCAGTACTTC. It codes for CASSPGQRRGYEQYF.